Listed below are T cell receptor beta chains from one sample, sequenced in a study of human T cells and chemical hapten exposure. Via MiXCR, TCRdb re-called the RACE reads, giving one row per CDR3 protein. Altogether around 120,000 distinct CDR3 sequences are present, 13% being singletons, with the ten largest covering around 2.7%. Here the sequenced sample was whole blood, taken in connection with sensitization to the hapten diphenylcyclopropenone (DPC). These receptors were taken from a woman aged 18-29 years with alopecia areata. Some clones in this sample may be carry-over from other donors' samples. Both conserved end residues are part of each CDR3. D genes are given only for firm matches. Some rows have no size entry. The others give once, few or many, or a class for an expanded clone.

v_call	d_call	j_call	clone_size	cdr3_nt	cdr3_aa
TRBV7-7	NA	TRBJ1-1	NA	TGTGCCAGCAGCCCCCGGGGGGAAACTGAAGCTTTCTTT	CASSPRGETEAFF
TRBV5-1	NA	TRBJ1-1	many	TGCGCCAGCAGCTTGGCGAACACTGAAGCTTTCTTT	CASSLANTEAFF
TRBV27	NA	TRBJ2-7	NA	TGTGCCAGCAGTTTAACTGGGACCCACGAGCAGTACTTC	CASSLTGTHEQYF
TRBV10-3	NA	TRBJ1-1	NA	TGTGCCATCATGGAAGGGCGGTCCATGAACACTGAAGCTTTCTTT	CAIMEGRSMNTEAFF
TRBV29-1	NA	TRBJ2-5	few	TGCAGCGTTGTCAGCGCCGGACAGACCCAAGAGACCCAGTACTTC	CSVVSAGQTQETQYF
TRBV3-1	NA	TRBJ1-6	few	TGTGCCAGCAGCCGGAGGGGACAATCTACCAATTCACCCCTCCACTTT	CASSRRGQSTNSPLHF
TRBV12-5	TRBD1	TRBJ2-7	few	TGTGCTAGTGGTTTGGTAGGGACAGGGGGCAAGCAGTACTTC	CASGLVGTGGKQYF
TRBV30	NA	TRBJ1-6	few	TGTGCCTGGAGTCCCTCTTCACTGAATTCACCCCTCCACTTT	CAWSPSSLNSPLHF
TRBV12-3/TRBV12-4	NA	TRBJ1-4	NA	TGTGCCAGCAGTTCAGGTGTAGGTGTGAGTGAAAAACTGTTTTTT	CASSSGVGVSEKLFF
TRBV7-6	NA	TRBJ2-7	many	TGTGCCAGCAGCTTAGGCCCGGGGCAGGAGGAGTACGAGCAGTACTTC	CASSLGPGQEEYEQYF
TRBV29-1	NA	TRBJ1-2	NA	TGCAGCGTTGAAGATCTTTCGGCGTCAGAAGAGGGACTCATCTATGGCTACACCTTC	CSVEDLSASEEGLIYGYTF
TRBV7-9	NA	TRBJ2-3	many	TGTGCCAGCAGCTCCGAACCCCTCTCGGATACGCAGTATTTT	CASSSEPLSDTQYF
TRBV12-3/TRBV12-4	NA	TRBJ1-1	few	TGTGCCAGCAGTTCCTCCCAGGGGTTCACTGAAGCTTTCTTT	CASSSSQGFTEAFF
TRBV20-1	NA	TRBJ1-6	NA	TGCAGTGCTAGAGAGTTTGGGACGGATAATTCACCCCTCCACTTT	CSAREFGTDNSPLHF
TRBV27	NA	TRBJ2-5	many	TGTGCCAGCAGTGCCTTACGGGTGTCGGAGACCCAGTACTTC	CASSALRVSETQYF
TRBV4-3	NA	TRBJ2-5	NA	TGCGCCAGCAGCCAAGACCTAAACGAAGAGACCCAGTACTTC	CASSQDLNEETQYF
TRBV3-1	TRBD2	TRBJ2-3	few	TGTGCCAGCAGCCAAGAAGAGAACGGCGGGGGAAGCACAGATACGCAGTATTTT	CASSQEENGGGSTDTQYF
TRBV20-1	TRBD1	TRBJ1-1	many	TGCAGTGCCCAGGACAGGGCCGGAACTGAAGCTTTCTTT	CSAQDRAGTEAFF
TRBV5-1	TRBD1	TRBJ1-2	few	TGCGCCAGCAGCTTGACCGGGACAGCCCGTGGCTACACCTTC	CASSLTGTARGYTF
TRBV6-1	TRBD2	TRBJ2-5	many	TGTGCCAGCAGTGAAGGGGGGACTAGCGTCCAAGAGACCCAGTACTTC	CASSEGGTSVQETQYF
TRBV5-6	TRBD1	TRBJ1-1	few	TGTGCCAGCAGCTTAGAGGGGGCACCAATGAACACTGAAGCTTTCTTT	CASSLEGAPMNTEAFF
TRBV3-1	NA	TRBJ2-2	NA	TGTGCCAGCACCAACCTTGCCGGGGAGCTGTTTTTT	CASTNLAGELFF
TRBV18	NA	TRBJ1-6	few	TGTGCCAGCTCTGTGGCGGAAAATTCACCCCTCCACTTT	CASSVAENSPLHF
TRBV6-2/TRBV6-3	NA	TRBJ2-7	NA	TGTGCCAGCAGTTACGGCAGCCTCTCCTACGAGCAGTACTTC	CASSYGSLSYEQYF
TRBV29-1	TRBD1	TRBJ1-6	NA	TGCAGCGTTGTGAGGGATACAGGGGAGGATAATTCACCCCTCCACTTT	CSVVRDTGEDNSPLHF
TRBV28	NA	TRBJ2-5	few	TGTGCCAGCAGTTTATGGTCAAATTTTGGGTCGGGCACTCAAGAGACCCAGTACTTC	CASSLWSNFGSGTQETQYF
TRBV20-1	TRBD1	TRBJ1-1	many	TGCAGTGCTAGGGATTCCGGGACAGGGCTTGAAGCTTTCTTT	CSARDSGTGLEAFF
TRBV6-2/TRBV6-3	NA	TRBJ2-1	few	TGTGCCAGCAGCACGGGTCCCCCCGAGAGTGAGCAGTTCTTC	CASSTGPPESEQFF
TRBV20-1	NA	TRBJ2-2	few	TGCAGTGCTCTGAGAAGGGACACCGGGGAGCTGTTTTTT	CSALRRDTGELFF
TRBV11-2	TRBD1	TRBJ2-5	few	TGTGCCAGCAGCTTGGGTTCCGGGACAGAAGAGACCCAGTACTTC	CASSLGSGTEETQYF
TRBV7-2	NA	TRBJ2-3	NA	TGTGCCAGCAGCTTAGGCTTTAAAGGGGGCACAGATACGCAGTATTTT	CASSLGFKGGTDTQYF
TRBV28	TRBD2	TRBJ2-1	few	TGTGCCAGCAGCCCGGGGGGTCAGCAGTTCTTC	CASSPGGQQFF
TRBV19	NA	TRBJ2-3	few	TGTGCCAGGGGCAGTGGAGGATGGGATACGCAGTATTTT	CARGSGGWDTQYF
TRBV29-1	NA	TRBJ2-1	NA	TGCAGCGTTGAACGTACCTACAATGAGCAGTTCTTC	CSVERTYNEQFF
TRBV20-1	NA	TRBJ1-4	NA	TGCAGTGCTAGAGATCCGGGACGGACTAATGAAAAACTGTTTTTT	CSARDPGRTNEKLFF
TRBV4-2	NA	TRBJ1-1	few	TGTGCCAGCAGCCAAGCCCCTTCGGTCGGTGAAGCTTTCTTT	CASSQAPSVGEAFF
TRBV29-1	NA	TRBJ1-2	many	TGCAGCGTCGTGGGGGCCCCCGACTATGGCTACACCTTC	CSVVGAPDYGYTF
TRBV6-2/TRBV6-3	TRBD1	TRBJ2-7	many	TGTGCCAGCAGTAGGGGACAGGAACAATACGAGCAGTACTTC	CASSRGQEQYEQYF
TRBV6-5	NA	TRBJ1-6	few	TGTGCCAGCAGTTACTCGGGGATTTCCTATAATTCACCCCTCCACTTT	CASSYSGISYNSPLHF
TRBV27	NA	TRBJ2-7	NA	TGTGCCAGCGGAGGATACGAGCAGTACTTC	CASGGYEQYF
TRBV18	NA	TRBJ1-1	few	TGTGCCAGCTCCCTACATGGAGGGGGTGACACTGAAGCTTTCTTT	CASSLHGGGDTEAFF
TRBV28	NA	TRBJ1-2	NA	TGTGCCAGCAGACTTGCCACCTCTAGAAACTATGGCTACACCTTC	CASRLATSRNYGYTF
TRBV3-1	NA	TRBJ1-2	many	TGTGCCAGCAGCCTCAGCGAGGATGGCTACACCTTC	CASSLSEDGYTF
TRBV28	NA	TRBJ1-6	NA	TGTGCCTCCCACAGGGAGCTCGGTTCACCCCTCCACTTT	CASHRELGSPLHF
TRBV11-2	TRBD2	TRBJ2-1	NA	TGTGCCAGCAGCTTTAGCGGGGGGGCCTGGGACAATGAGCAGTTCTTC	CASSFSGGAWDNEQFF